The present entry profiles one T cell receptor (beta chain) with its context. Its antigen is as yet unknown. The data originate from a study of cytotoxic CD8 clonotypes in ibrutinib-treated CLL. The overall study: Overall, 25 or so responses were partial and 2 complete; following median about 69 months, roughly 15 patients stayed remitted and roughly twelve progressed. Study-wide results and limits: The public clonotypes identified were infrequent and showed contraction or stability on treatment.

Sequencing used immunoSEQ multiplex PCR; TCRdb keeps in-frame clones, though not all of them. Among a few hundred thousand clones, around 66% were seen once, and the ten largest hold roughly 6.3%. V shed 5 bases and J 5 bases; nucleotides not matched to a gene: 10. The length of the CDR3 is 15 residues. Germline loops: CDR1 MNHNS, CDR2 SASEGT. The source of this sequence is a human donor with chronic lymphocytic leukemia. The V call is TRBV6-1, the J call TRBJ2-3, with 7 nucleotides matching TRBD1. The starting material was PBMCs, obtained after 36 months of ibrutinib treatment. The CDR3 spells CASSRTAGGEDTQYF. DNA of the CDR3: TGTGCCAGCAGTCGGACGGCAGGGGGAGAAGATACGCAGTATTTT.